The 26 T cell receptor beta chains reported below all come from one sample, sequenced in a study of metastatic and nonmetastatic thyroid tumors. With MiXCR, TCRdb called clones anew from the PCR reads. The sample carries fewer than 35,000 clones, 15% to 20% recorded once. Every patient was untreated before thyroid surgery. Specimen: blood. The source is a female donor with papillary thyroid cancer or a benign thyroid nodule (not recorded which). Some clones in this sample may be carry-over from other donors' samples.

On this clone itself: A clone one base away is much larger, so this may be a read error. Other DNA sequences in this sample translate to the same CDR3. The V call is TRBV7-6, the J call TRBJ1-2, with D uncertain. Trimming removed 2 bases at V and 11 bases at J, with 12 bases between. There are 12 residues in the CDR3. Germline loops: CDR1 SGHVS, CDR2 FNYEAQ. The CDR3 DNA is TGTGCCAGCAGCTTACGGGGTCGTGGATACACCTTC. As protein: CASSLRGRGYTF.

The chain combines TRBV7-9 with TRBJ1-4; no firm D call. The CDR3 runs 15 residues. From germline, CDR1 is SEHNR and CDR2 FQNEAQ (reference sequence). V was pared by 5 bases and J by 0 bases, with 10 bases between. CDR3 in DNA: TGTGCCAGCAGCCCATCAGTTGCAACTAATGAAAAACTGTTTTTT. Amino acids: CASSPSVATNEKLFF.

In this sample, this clone turned up many times. The chain is built from TRBV5-1 and TRBJ2-3, with a possible D match to TRBD2 (5 bases). The length of the CDR3 is 14 residues. Trimming cost V 4 bases and J 3 bases, with 12 bases left between them. Germline lookup yields CDR1 SGHRS and CDR2 YFSETQ. CDR3 residues: CASSPGTGTDTQYF. CDR3 DNA sequence: TGCGCCAGCAGCCCCGGAACGGGGACAGATACGCAGTATTTT. Looking up the rest from reference TRBV5-1 and TRBJ2-3 gives the full variable domain: KAGVTQTPRYLIKTRGQQVTLSCSPISGHRSVSWYQQTPGQGLQFLFEYFSETQRNKGNFPGRFSGRQFSNSRSEMNVSTLELGDSALYLCASSPGTGTDTQYFGPGTRLTVL.

Points on this clone: One end of the junction does not line up with germline, which may come from a read error. CDR3 residues: CASSWKQGLGTEAFF. DNA of the CDR3: TGCGCCAGCAGCTGGAAACAGGGGTTGGGCACTGAGGCTTTCTTT. The chain carries TRBV5-1 and TRBJ1-1, with TRBD1 matching over 7 bases. Germline V gene sequence: CDR1 SGHRS, CDR2 YFSETQ. This CDR3 is 15 amino acids long.

The genes are TRBV20-1 and TRBJ1-2; 9 bases match TRBD1. Trimming removed 0 bases from V and 5 bases from J; junction bases left unmatched: 1. From germline, CDR1 is DFQATT and CDR2 SNEGSKA (reference sequence). This CDR3 spans 13 amino acids. The CDR3 nucleotides are TGCAGTGCTAGAGATGGGACAGGGTATGGCTACACCTTC. Its protein is CSARDGTGYGYTF.

The J gene is TRBJ1-5, the V gene TRBV4-2; D unresolved. The CDR3 consists of 17 residues. The germline V gene encodes CDR1 LGHNA and CDR2 YNFKEQ. Trimming shortened V by 0 bases and J by 6 bases, and 18 bases separated the two germline ends. The CDR3 is CASSQDASRERGQPQHF. The DNA of the CDR3 is TGTGCCAGCAGCCAAGACGCCTCCCGGGAGCGGGGTCAGCCCCAGCATTTT.

This clone was detected ten times or more. Just one base apart from a much larger clone, this may be a read error. The chain carries TRBV28 and TRBJ1-1; 7 bases are a match to TRBD1. CDR1 and CDR2 (germline): MDHEN, SYDVKM. This CDR3 is built from 15 residues. The junction had 6 bases not matched to a gene; V was cut back by 3 bases and J by 2 bases. This CDR3 reads CASSFGGTANTEAFF. The CDR3 coding sequence is TGTGCCAGCAGTTTTGGAGGGACAGCCAACACTGAAGCTTTCTTT.

This sequence joins TRBV28 and TRBJ1-5, with D unresolved. CDR3 length: 18 amino acids. The V and J ends lost 6 bases and 10 bases respectively, with 31 bases between them. Germline V lookup: CDR1 MDHEN, CDR2 SYDVKM. The CDR3 DNA reads TGTGCCAGCAGCCCCAGCCGAGGGCCAGTGTCTGTGGGTCATCCCCAGCATTTT. Protein product: CASSPSRGPVSVGHPQHF.

This clone was detected ten times or more. V usage is TRBV28 and J usage is TRBJ2-5, with TRBD1 identical over 8 bases. The CDR3 is 16 amino acids. Germline CDR1 is MDHEN and CDR2 is SYDVKM. The V gene end was trimmed by 4 bases and the J gene end by 5 bases; junction bases not matched to a gene: 12. For the CDR3, the DNA is TGTGCCAGCAGTTACCCGGGACAGGCTTCTTTGGAGACCCAGTACTTC. Its translation: CASSYPGQASLETQYF.

As regards this clone: One junction end does not reproduce the germline sequence, and a read error may be involved. The chain employs TRBV6-1 and TRBJ2-1; the D gene could be TRBD1 or TRBD2 (5 bases each). The germline gives CDR1 MNHNS, CDR2 SASEGT. The CDR3 consists of 16 residues. The CDR3 reads CASSEGEKRNSNEQFF. The CDR3 DNA follows: TGTGCCAGCAGCGAAGGGGAGAAGAGGAATAGTAATGAGCAGTTCTTC.

This clone was recorded many times. V usage is TRBV10-3 and J usage is TRBJ2-7; D unresolved. This CDR3 is 13 amino acids long. Between the trimmed V and J ends, which lost 6 bases and 5 bases, there was a span of 14 bases. Per germline, CDR1 ENHRY and CDR2 SYGVKD. The CDR3 nucleotides read TGTGCCATCAGATCAGTCGGTAACGACGAGCAGTACTTC. This sequence encodes CAIRSVGNDEQYF.

This rearrangement joins TRBV6-2 or TRBV6-3 to TRBJ2-7, with 12 bases identical to TRBD1. Germline CDR1 and CDR2: MNHEY and SVGEGT. This CDR3 comprises 15 residues. The V segment lost 0 bases and the J segment 6 bases; nucleotides outside the gene matches: 3. The CDR3 nucleotides read TGTGCCAGCAGTTACTCCGGGACAGGGGGCGGCGAGCAGTACTTC. Residues: CASSYSGTGGGEQYF.

This clone has at least ten counts. The rearrangement joins TRBV6-1 to TRBJ2-3, with D perhaps matching TRBD2 (5 bases). The CDR3 has 14 residues. Germline CDR1 and CDR2: MNHNS and SASEGT. V lost 0 bases and J lost 10, with 14 bases in between. The CDR3 is CASSEAPTTGAQYF. The CDR3 DNA reads as TGTGCCAGCAGTGAAGCCCCCACGACCGGGGCGCAGTATTTT.

This clone was found many times. The CDR3 DNA reads as TGCAGTGCTAGAGAGGCCGGGACAGATGATAATATTAGCAATCAGCCCCAGCATTTT. Translating it yields CSAREAGTDDNISNQPQHF. The chain uses TRBV20-1 and TRBJ1-5; 7 nucleotides align to TRBD1. J was trimmed by 0 bases and V by 0 bases; bases with no gene match: 14. CDR3 length: 19 residues. The germline gives CDR1 DFQATT, CDR2 SNEGSKA (reference sequence).

This clone was counted many times. The V and J genes are TRBV20-1 and TRBJ1-1, with 7 bases identical to TRBD1. From germline, CDR1 is DFQATT and CDR2 SNEGSKA (reference sequence). The CDR3 totals 13 residues. The ends lost 4 bases at V and 3 bases at J; junction bases unmatched: 5. Here the CDR3 reads CSANPGQYTEAFF. The CDR3 DNA sequence: TGCAGTGCTAATCCGGGACAGTACACTGAAGCTTTCTTT.

There are many counts of this clone. CDR3 region: CASSPGQANYGETQYF. In nucleotides, the CDR3 is TGCGCCAGCAGCCCGGGACAGGCTAACTACGGAGAGACCCAGTACTTC. The chain has TRBV5-1 and TRBJ2-5; 8 bases are a match to TRBD1. Unmatched junction bases numbered 12, after V lost 4 bases and J lost 4 bases. Germline V lookup: CDR1 SGHRS, CDR2 YFSETQ. The CDR3 has 16 residues. The complete variable domain, with remaining parts taken from reference TRBV5-1 and TRBJ2-5, reads KAGVTQTPRYLIKTRGQQVTLSCSPISGHRSVSWYQQTPGQGLQFLFEYFSETQRNKGNFPGRFSGRQFSNSRSEMNVSTLELGDSALYLCASSPGQANYGETQYFGPGTRLLVL.

The sample holds many counts of this clone. The V call is TRBV6-1, the J call TRBJ2-1, with D hard to call. This CDR3 is built from 15 residues. Trimming left V 3 bases short and J 0 bases short, with 9 bases between. In germline, CDR1 is MNHNS, CDR2 SASEGT. This CDR3 is CASSDAASSYNEQFF. The CDR3, as DNA: TGTGCCAGCAGTGACGCAGCCAGCTCCTACAATGAGCAGTTCTTC.

This clone was found many times. Given a much more abundant clone one base away, this may be a read error. Other DNA sequences in the sample encode the same CDR3. J is TRBJ2-3 and V is TRBV6-1; weak D call: TRBD1 (5 bases). V lost 2 bases, J lost 9 bases, and 12 bases lay in between. The CDR3 is 13 amino acids. Germline-derived CDR1 and CDR2 are MNHNS and SASEGT. The CDR3 sequence is CASSEQGVDTQYF. In nucleotides, the CDR3 is TGTGCCAGCAGTGAACAAGGGGTAGACACGCAGTATTTT.

This chain uses TRBV2 with TRBJ2-6; 11 bases match TRBD2. The CDR3 spans 18 residues. J was trimmed by 14 bases and V by 6 bases; bases with no gene match: 21. Germline CDR1 reads SNHLY; CDR2 reads FYNNEI. CDR3 nucleotides: TGTGCCAGCAGACAACTAGCGGGGGCCCTATCTGGGGCCAGCTTCCTGACTTTC. Translated: CASRQLAGALSGASFLTF. Combining the CDR3 with reference TRBV2 and TRBJ2-6 gives the whole variable domain EPEVTQTPSHQVTQMGQEVILRCVPISNHLYFYWYRQILGQKVEFLVSFYNNEISEKSEIFDDQFSVERPDGSNFTLKIRSTKLEDSAMYFCASRQLAGALSGASFLTFGAGSRLTVL.

J is TRBJ2-3 and V is TRBV7-8; TRBD2 is a possible D gene (5 bases). The CDR3 contains 12 residues. Trimming took 5 bases from V and 8 from J, leaving 11 bases between them. The germline gives CDR1 SGHVS, CDR2 FQNEAQ. The CDR3 protein is CASSARTGTQYF. In DNA, the CDR3 is TGTGCCAGCAGCGCGCGGACTGGTACGCAGTATTTT.

This clone has a handful of counts. V gene TRBV12-3 or TRBV12-4 combines with J gene TRBJ2-3; 9 nucleotides align to TRBD1. Trimming removed 2 bases from V and 3 bases from J; junction bases left unmatched: 3. The CDR3 consists of 15 residues. The DNA for the CDR3 is TGTGCCAGCAGTTTAAGGACAGGGGATACAGATACGCAGTATTTT. Its protein product is CASSLRTGDTDTQYF.

This clone was found many times. Other DNA sequences in this sample translate to the same CDR3. The chain's CDR3 is CSARRGPTGELFF. The CDR3 nucleotides read TGCAGTGCTAGAAGGGGACCGACCGGGGAGCTGTTTTTT. The chain has TRBV20-1 and TRBJ2-2; D possibly uses TRBD1 or TRBD2 (5 bases each). V was shortened by 2 bases and J by 5 bases, with 9 bases between the two germline ends. This CDR3 has 13 residues. CDR1 and CDR2 from the germline V gene are DFQATT and SNEGSKA (reference sequence).

On this clone: This may arise from a read error, as a much more abundant clone is one base away. The genes are TRBV20-1 and TRBJ2-3, with a weak D call TRBD2 (5 bases). Germline lookup yields CDR1 DFQATT and CDR2 SNEGSKA (reference sequence). V was trimmed by 8 bases and J by 2 bases, leaving 17 bases between them. This CDR3 has 14 residues. The CDR3 DNA follows: TGCAGTCCCTTGTACTACCGGGACACAGATACGCAGTATTTT. Residues: CSPLYYRDTDTQYF.

This clone is judged medium-sized. CDR3 loop: CASSPGVGYEQYF. CDR3 nucleotide sequence: TGTGCCAGCAGCCCAGGGGTGGGCTACGAGCAGTACTTC. V is TRBV28 and J is TRBJ2-7; maybe TRBD1 (6 bases). Deletions cut 6 bases from V and 3 bases from J, with 12 bases between. The CDR3 extends over 13 amino acids. The germline CDR1 and CDR2 sequences are MDHEN and SYDVKM. Drawing the rest from reference TRBV28 and TRBJ2-7, the complete variable domain is DVKVTQSSRYLVKRTGEKVFLECVQDMDHENMFWYRQDPGLGLRLIYFSYDVKMKEKGDIPEGYSVSREKKERFSLILESASTNQTSMYLCASSPGVGYEQYFGPGTRLTVT.

The V call is TRBV7-2, the J call TRBJ2-1; 9 bases fit TRBD2. There are 14 residues in the CDR3. V was pared by 3 bases and J by 10 bases, with 7 bases of the junction left unmatched. Germline values: CDR1 SGHTA, CDR2 FQGNSA. The CDR3, as DNA: TGTGCCAGCAGCTTGGCGGGAGGGTGGAGGGAGCAGTTCTTC. Translation: CASSLAGGWREQFF.

In its sample, this clone was seen many times. The chain uses TRBV7-3 and TRBJ2-5, with D tentatively TRBD1 (5 bases). This CDR3 contains 16 residues. Trimming took off 1 base at V and 1 base at J, with 13 bases between the two ends. CDR1 and CDR2 (germline): SGHTA, FQGTGA. This CDR3 is CASSLRGGAGQETQYF. In nucleotides, the CDR3 is TGTGCCAGCAGCTTAAGGGGCGGTGCAGGCCAAGAGACCCAGTACTTC.